The T cell receptor beta chain under discussion was sequenced for a study of blood T cell repertoires in COVID-19. Study-level background: Spain, Italy and the United States supplied samples that represented acute and convalescent COVID-19. T cells, B-cell-depleted T cells, or PBMCs supplied cDNA or gDNA.

The Seattle patients joined while their infection was active and were tracked longitudinally afterward. CDR3 length: 14 residues. Germline CDR1 is SGDLS and CDR2 is YYNGEE. The germline V and J ends were trimmed by 2 bases and 1 base, with 9 bases remaining between them. Clones were sequenced by immunoSEQ multiplex PCR, and TCRdb holds only the in-frame ones, with some missing. The sample yields under 400,000 clones, about nine tenths seen once. The chain joins TRBV9 to TRBJ1-1, with D unresolved. Sample: peripheral blood. The sequence was obtained from a woman aged 25 to 39 with COVID-19, enrolled during active disease. CDR3 protein: CASSVQSRNTEAFF. CDR3 sequence (DNA): TGTGCCAGCAGCGTTCAAAGTAGGAACACTGAAGCTTTCTTT.